Described below is a single T cell receptor (beta chain) sequence and its context. One junction end disagrees with the germline gene, perhaps due to a read error. In the source study's methods: Using reference gene primer amplification, nucleated cell counts were estimated. TCRdb keeps only in-frame clones here, not all; method: immunoSEQ multiplex PCR. The DNA was the basis for D and trimming; V, J and clone size are from that table. The sample lists over 80,000 clones; about 80% were seen once. This sample is part of a study of blood T cell repertoires in COVID-19. About the research overall: Samples taken during acute and convalescent COVID-19 were collected in the United States, Italy and Spain. The analysed material was cDNA or gDNA that came from T cells, B-cell-depleted T cells, or PBMCs.

Germline CDR1 is MGHDK and CDR2 is SYGVNS. There are 12 residues in the CDR3. The clonotype originates from a woman in her 70s with acute or convalescent COVID-19. Sequencing was carried out using peripheral blood. The rearrangement uses TRBV25-1 and TRBJ2-2; D perhaps matches TRBD2 (6 bases). CDR3 sequence (DNA): TGTGCCAGCAGTGAATTGGTGGGGGGGCTGTTTTTT. It specifies CASSELVGGLFF.